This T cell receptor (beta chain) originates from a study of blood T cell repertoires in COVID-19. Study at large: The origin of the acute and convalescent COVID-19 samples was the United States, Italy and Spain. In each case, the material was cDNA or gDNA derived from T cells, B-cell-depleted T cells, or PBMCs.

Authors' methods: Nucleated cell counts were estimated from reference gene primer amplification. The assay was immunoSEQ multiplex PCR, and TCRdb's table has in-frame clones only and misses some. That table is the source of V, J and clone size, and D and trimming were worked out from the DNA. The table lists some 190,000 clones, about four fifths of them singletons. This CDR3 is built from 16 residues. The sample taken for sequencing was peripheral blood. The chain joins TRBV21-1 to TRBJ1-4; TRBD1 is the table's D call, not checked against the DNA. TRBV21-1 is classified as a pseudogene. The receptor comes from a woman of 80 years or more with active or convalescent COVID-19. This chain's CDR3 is CASSKPGTQGEEKLFF. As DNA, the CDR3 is TGTGCCAGCAGCAAACCCGGGACACAGGGAGAAGAAAAACTGTTTTTT.